This TCR beta chain appears in the sequencing data of a study of blood T cell repertoires in COVID-19. Study as a whole: COVID-19 samples collected from the United States, Italy and Spain covered acute and convalescent phases. The cDNA or gDNA used as material had been derived from T cells, B-cell-depleted T cells, or PBMCs.

Study processing details: Amplification of reference gene primers was used by the study to estimate nucleated cell counts. Libraries were prepared by immunoSEQ multiplex PCR; TCRdb keeps only in-frame clonotypes and omits some of them. V, J and clone size were drawn from that table, and D and trimming were deduced from the DNA. The sample lists about 86,000 clones, around four fifths occurring once. CDR3 length: 15 amino acids. Germline lookup yields CDR1 LGHNA and CDR2 YSLEER. The V end lost 3 bases, the J end lost 0 bases, and 8 bases lay between the germline ends. The source is a man aged 50-60 years with acute or convalescent COVID-19. The sequenced material came from peripheral blood. The chain employs TRBV4-3 and TRBJ1-4, with D possibly TRBD1 on 5 matching bases. The CDR3 here is CASSQGQATNEKLFF. The CDR3 bases are TGCGCCAGCAGCCAGGGGCAAGCAACTAATGAAAAACTGTTTTTT.